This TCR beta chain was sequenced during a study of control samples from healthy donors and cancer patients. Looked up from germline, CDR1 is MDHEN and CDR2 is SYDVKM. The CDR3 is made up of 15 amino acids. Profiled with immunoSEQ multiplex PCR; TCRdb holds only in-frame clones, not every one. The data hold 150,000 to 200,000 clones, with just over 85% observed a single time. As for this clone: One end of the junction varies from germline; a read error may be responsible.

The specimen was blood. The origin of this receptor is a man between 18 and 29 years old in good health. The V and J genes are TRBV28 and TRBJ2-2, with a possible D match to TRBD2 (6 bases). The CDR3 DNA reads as TGTGCCATCAGTGCAGGGACTTTGAACACCGGGGAGCTGTTTTTT. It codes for CAISAGTLNTGELFF.